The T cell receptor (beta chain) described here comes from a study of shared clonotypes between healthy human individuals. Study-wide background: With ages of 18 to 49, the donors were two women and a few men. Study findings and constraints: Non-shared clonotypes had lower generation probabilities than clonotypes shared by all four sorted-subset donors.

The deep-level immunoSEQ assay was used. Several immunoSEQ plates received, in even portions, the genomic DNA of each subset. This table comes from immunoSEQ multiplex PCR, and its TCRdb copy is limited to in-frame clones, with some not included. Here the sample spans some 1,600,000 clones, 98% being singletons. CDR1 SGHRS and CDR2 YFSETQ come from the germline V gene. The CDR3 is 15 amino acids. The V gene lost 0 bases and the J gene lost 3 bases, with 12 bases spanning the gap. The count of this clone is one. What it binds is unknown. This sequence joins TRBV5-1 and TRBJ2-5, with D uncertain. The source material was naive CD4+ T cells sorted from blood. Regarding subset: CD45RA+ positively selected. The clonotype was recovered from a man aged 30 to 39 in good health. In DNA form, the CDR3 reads TGCGCCAGCAGCTTGGCCGGGCATTACAAAGAGACCCAGTACTTC. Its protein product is CASSLAGHYKETQYF.